A single sample gave rise to the 2 T cell receptor beta chains below, sequenced in a study of beta chain features in type 1 diabetes (dated by TCRdb to the late 2010s). Receptor amplification or capture employed the immunoSEQ multiplex PCR assay. The High Capacity cDNA Reverse Transcription Kit was used to reverse transcribe all of the isolated RNA, meaning that expressed TCRB transcripts were what got sequenced. The clones in this table, taken by TCRdb from immuneACCESS, are in-frame only. Not every clone is retained; where verified, under half of the shortfall comes from an unresolved V gene, and the cause of the rest is unknown. This sample gives about 240,000 clones in total; 27% of them show up just once. 4% of the sample goes to the ten largest clones. Sequenced material: central memory CD4+ T cells from blood. These TCRs come from a young man in good health.

The CDR3 nucleotides read TGTGCCAGCAGTGAGCACGCAGGGTTGGGCAATGAGCAGTTCTTC. It translates to CASSEHAGLGNEQFF. The genes are TRBV2 and TRBJ2-1; a possible D gene is TRBD1 (5 bases). V shed 3 bases and J shed 6 bases, with 15 bases lying between them. CDR1 is SNHLY and CDR2 is FYNNEI in the germline V gene. CDR3 length equals 15 residues.

The genes are TRBV19 and TRBJ2-1, with a possible D match to TRBD2 (5 bases). The V gene lost 5 bases and the J gene lost 1 base, with 15 bases spanning the gap. CDR3 length equals 16 residues. In germline, CDR1 is LNHDA, CDR2 SQIVND (reference sequence). CDR3 DNA: TGTGCCAGTAGTTCTCGGAGGTCCCCTTCCTACAATGAGCAGTTCTTC. This sequence encodes CASSSRRSPSYNEQFF.